By share, the clone carrying this T cell receptor (beta chain) counts as medium-sized. The source of the sample is a study of spatial heterogeneity in lung cancer. Germline V gene lookup returns CDR1 SEHNR and CDR2 FQNEAQ (reference sequence). This CDR3 is 16 amino acids long. The trim removed 5 bases at V and 0 bases at J, leaving 5 bases unmatched. Time point in this sample: sample taken at primary tumor resection. Unsorted whole RNA from tumor, nontumor lung or frozen PBMC underwent sequencing. TCRdb itself ran the 5' RACE reads through MiXCR, one entry per CDR3 protein. The sample has about 4,800 distinct CDR3 sequences; roughly a sixth are singletons.

The receptor comes from a male donor with early-stage non-small cell lung cancer. Source: PBMCs, taken at surgery. The V and J genes are TRBV7-9 and TRBJ2-5, with 11 bases aligning to TRBD1. The CDR3 nucleotides are TGTGCCAGCAGCCCCGGGACAGGGGGATACCAAGAGACCCAGTACTTC. This gives the protein CASSPGTGGYQETQYF.